The 25 T cell receptor beta chains reported below all come from one sample, sequenced in a study of cytomegalovirus exposure and HLA in healthy donors. PCR employed 60 Vbeta and 13 Jbeta primers. Sequencing used immunoSEQ multiplex PCR; TCRdb keeps in-frame clones, though not all of them. The sample records 110,000 to 150,000 clones, over 55% being singletons. The sequenced sample was PBMCs. The source of these receptors is a man aged 40-49 years in good health and CMV-seronegative.

This clone was observed a handful of times. The chain couples TRBV2 to TRBJ2-7; D may be TRBD2 (5 bases). V was pared by 4 bases and J by 2 bases, with 12 bases between. The CDR3 sequence is 14 residues long. Germline V gene sequence: CDR1 SNHLY, CDR2 FYNNEI. Here the CDR3 reads CASSATDGAYEQYF. The CDR3 DNA reads as TGTGCCAGCAGTGCTACGGACGGGGCCTACGAGCAGTACTTC. Variable domain in full (rest from reference TRBV2 and TRBJ2-7): EPEVTQTPSHQVTQMGQEVILRCVPISNHLYFYWYRQILGQKVEFLVSFYNNEISEKSEIFDDQFSVERPDGSNFTLKIRSTKLEDSAMYFCASSATDGAYEQYFGPGTRLTVT.

This chain links TRBV2 with TRBJ2-7; maybe TRBD2 (6 bases). Germline V CDR1 and CDR2: SNHLY, FYNNEI. This CDR3 spans 15 amino acids. The ends were cut back, 6 bases at V and 2 bases at J, with 17 bases in the middle. The CDR3 coding sequence is TGTGCCAGCAGCTTTGCCGGGAGCCAAACCTACGAGCAGTACTTC. It is translated as CASSFAGSQTYEQYF.

This clone was recorded only once. The V gene is TRBV11-3, the J gene TRBJ2-2; 7 nucleotides match TRBD1. The CDR3 length is 15 residues. Germline V CDR1 and CDR2: SGHNT, YENEEA. Trimming took 5 bases from V and 1 from J; bases not matched to a gene: 4. CDR3 loop: CASSVRTGNTGELFF. CDR3 in DNA: TGTGCCAGCAGCGTTCGGACAGGGAACACCGGGGAGCTGTTTTTT. The variable domain in full, completed from reference TRBV11-3 and TRBJ2-2, reads EAGVVQSPRYKIIEKKQPVAFWCNPISGHNTLYWYLQNLGQGPELLIRYENEEAVDDSQLPKDRFSAERLKGVDSTLKIQPAELGDSAVYLCASSVRTGNTGELFFGEGSRLTVL.

In this sample, this clone turned up once. The rearrangement uses TRBV11-2 and TRBJ1-3; the D is unclear. CDR3 length: 15 amino acids. V was pared by 2 bases and J by 2 bases, with 10 bases between. Germline lookup yields CDR1 SGHAT and CDR2 FQNNGV. CDR3 residues: CASSLWFSAGNTIYF. The CDR3, as DNA: TGTGCCAGCAGCTTATGGTTTTCGGCTGGAAACACCATATATTTT.

CDR3 loop: CASSLRQGFVTEAFF. The CDR3 nucleotides are TGTGCCAGCAGCCTAAGACAGGGATTTGTAACTGAAGCTTTCTTT. This sequence joins TRBV6-5 and TRBJ1-1, with 7 bases lining up with TRBD1. Trimming cost V 6 bases and J 5 bases; bases outside gene matches: 12. The germline V gene encodes CDR1 MNHEY and CDR2 SVGAGI. The CDR3 consists of 15 residues.

This clone was counted only a few times. The genes are TRBV11-2 and TRBJ2-7, with D perhaps matching TRBD1 (5 bases). The CDR3 consists of 15 residues. Between the trimmed V and J ends, which lost 1 base and 3 bases, there was a span of 13 bases. Germline-derived CDR1 and CDR2 are SGHAT and FQNNGV. In DNA form, the CDR3 reads TGTGCCAGCAGCTTAGGGCAGGGTTCCGTCTACGAGCAGTACTTC. It codes for CASSLGQGSVYEQYF.

This rearrangement joins TRBV18 to TRBJ2-5, with a weak D call TRBD1 (6 bases). The CDR3 sequence is 15 residues long. Trimming stripped 3 bases from V and 3 bases from J, with 14 bases between. From germline, CDR1 is KGHSH and CDR2 LQKENI. This CDR3 reads CASSPWQGPEETQYF. CDR3 DNA: TGTGCCAGCTCACCTTGGCAGGGGCCCGAAGAGACCCAGTACTTC.

The chain links TRBV19 to TRBJ1-1; TRBD1 matches at 7 bases. Trimming cost V 5 bases and J 3 bases; bases outside gene matches: 6. Germline V lookup: CDR1 LNHDA, CDR2 SQIVND (reference sequence). This CDR3 comprises 14 residues. In nucleotides, the CDR3 is TGTGCCAGTAGTCAAGGGGGCGCGGACACTGAAGCTTTCTTT. Translation gives CASSQGGADTEAFF.

The chain couples TRBV9 to TRBJ1-4, with 10 bases that match TRBD1. The CDR3 sequence is 15 residues long. From germline, CDR1 is SGDLS and CDR2 YYNGEE. The junction had 8 bases not matched to a gene; V was cut back by 4 bases and J by 8 bases. In DNA form, the CDR3 reads TGTGCCAGCAGCATATCCGGGACAGGGGACGAAAAACTGTTTTTT. Its translation: CASSISGTGDEKLFF.

The chain is built from TRBV6-1 and TRBJ2-5; 13 positions agree with TRBD2. The CDR3 has 15 amino acids. Trimming at V came to 8 bases and at J to 3 bases, leaving 6 bases not matched to a gene. Germline-derived CDR1 and CDR2 are MNHNS and SASEGT. CDR3 residues: CASAGLAGAEETQYF. In DNA, the CDR3 is TGTGCCAGCGCTGGACTAGCGGGGGCAGAAGAGACCCAGTACTTC.

The rearrangement links TRBV29-1 to TRBJ2-3; 14 nucleotides match TRBD2. Germline lookup yields CDR1 SQVTM and CDR2 ANQGSEA. The ends lost 7 bases at V and 3 bases at J; junction bases unmatched: 6. The CDR3 contains 15 residues. The CDR3 loop reads CSARLAGGPTDTQYF. The CDR3 DNA reads TGCAGCGCCAGACTAGCGGGAGGGCCTACAGATACGCAGTATTTT.

The chain has TRBV15 and TRBJ2-5; the D is unclear. The assigned J gene may be wrong: the sequence end matches TRBJ2-7 better. Germline CDR1 LNHNV, CDR2 YYDKDF (reference sequence). The CDR3 is 15 residues long. CDR3 in amino acids: CATSRDSEISYEQYF. CDR3 DNA sequence: TGTGCCACCAGCAGAGATTCCGAAATCTCCTACGAGCAGTACTTC.

The chain couples TRBV19 to TRBJ1-1, with 7 bases lining up with TRBD1. CDR1 is LNHDA, CDR2 SQIVND, per germline (reference sequence). The CDR3 has 15 amino acids. Germline trimming cut 3 bases from V and 0 bases from J; bases unmatched to any gene: 4. The CDR3 sequence is CASSMTGLMNTEAFF. CDR3 in DNA: TGTGCCAGTAGTATGACAGGGCTGATGAACACTGAAGCTTTCTTT. Complete variable domain (other parts from reference TRBV19 and TRBJ1-1): DGGITQSPKYLFRKEGQNVTLSCEQNLNHDAMYWYRQDPGQGLRLIYYSQIVNDFQKGDIAEGYSVSREKKESFPLTVTSAQKNPTAFYLCASSMTGLMNTEAFFGQGTRLTVV.

The rearrangement joins TRBV6-1 to TRBJ1-1; D might be TRBD1 (6 bases). Deletions cut 2 bases from V and 5 bases from J, with 12 bases between. From germline, CDR1 is MNHNS and CDR2 SASEGT. The CDR3 is made up of 14 amino acids. CDR3 sequence (DNA): TGTGCCAGCAGTGAAAGCTTAAGGGGGACTGAAGCTTTCTTT. Protein: CASSESLRGTEAFF.

The genes are TRBV18 and TRBJ2-1; D might be TRBD2 (5 bases). V was clipped by 3 bases and J by 5 bases, with 17 bases between them. Germline V CDR1 and CDR2: KGHSH, LQKENI. The CDR3 has 16 amino acids. CDR3 in amino acids: CASSPETSLPHNEQFF. CDR3 sequence (DNA): TGTGCCAGCTCACCCGAAACTAGTTTGCCCCACAATGAGCAGTTCTTC.

The chain is built from TRBV30 and TRBJ1-4; TRBD1 is a possible D gene (5 bases). Between the trimmed V and J ends, which lost 0 bases and 7 bases, there was a span of 12 bases. Germline V gene lookup returns CDR1 GTSNPN and CDR2 SVGIG (reference sequence). CDR3 length equals 14 residues. The CDR3 here is CAWSVGGVFEKLFF. The CDR3 coding sequence is TGTGCCTGGAGTGTTGGGGGGGTGTTTGAAAAACTGTTTTTT.

This clone was picked up one time. The J gene is TRBJ1-1, the V gene TRBV15, with TRBD1 matching 7 bases. The V segment lost 0 bases and the J segment 4 bases; nucleotides outside the gene matches: 5. The CDR3 totals 15 residues. In germline, CDR1 is LNHNV, CDR2 YYDKDF (reference sequence). DNA of the CDR3: TGTGCCACCAGCAGAGATAGGGGGCCAGGCACTGAAGCTTTCTTT. Translation gives CATSRDRGPGTEAFF.

The gene calls are TRBV28 and TRBJ2-2; D not resolved. Trimming shortened V by 3 bases and J by 2 bases, and 4 bases separated the two germline ends. The CDR3 consists of 13 residues. CDR1 and CDR2 (germline): MDHEN, SYDVKM. The CDR3 region is CASSLSNTGELFF. In DNA form, the CDR3 reads TGTGCCAGCAGTTTGTCAAACACCGGGGAGCTGTTTTTT.

The sample holds one count of this clone. The genes are TRBV7-2 and TRBJ2-7, with D possibly matching TRBD2 (5 bases). V dropped 1 base and J dropped 6 bases, with 10 bases sitting between them. This CDR3 is 13 amino acids long. Germline lookup yields CDR1 SGHTA and CDR2 FQGNSA. CDR3: CASSLVLRGEQYF. The CDR3 DNA follows: TGTGCCAGCAGCTTAGTGTTACGGGGCGAGCAGTACTTC.

The rearrangement joins TRBV10-2 to TRBJ2-4, with a possible D match to TRBD1 (6 bases). The CDR3 is made up of 16 amino acids. The V end was cut by 0 bases, the J end by 7 bases, with 16 bases between. From germline, CDR1 is WSHSY and CDR2 SAAADI. The CDR3 DNA follows: TGCGCCAGCAGTGAGTCGGGGCAGGGGCTCGAGAACATTCAGTACTTC. Protein product: CASSESGQGLENIQYF.

The V call is TRBV7-2, the J call TRBJ2-5; 8 positions match TRBD1. J gave up 1 base and V 5 bases, and 9 bases lay outside the gene matches. The CDR3 contains 16 residues. Germline CDR1 and CDR2: SGHTA and FQGNSA. CDR3 sequence (DNA): TGTGCCAGCAGCCCCGGGACAGGATTTTTCCAAGAGACCCAGTACTTC. Protein product: CASSPGTGFFQETQYF. The full variable domain, in which reference TRBV7-2 and TRBJ2-5 provide the parts outside the CDR3, is GAGVSQSPSNKVTEKGKDVELRCDPISGHTALYWYRQSLGQGLEFLIYFQGNSAPDKSGLPSDRFSAERTGGSVSTLTIQRTQQEDSAVYLCASSPGTGFFQETQYFGPGTRLLVL.

The chain links TRBV10-3 to TRBJ2-3, with 8 nucleotides matching TRBD2. The CDR3 is 15 residues long. V lost 5 bases to trimming and J lost 2 bases; unmatched junction nucleotides: 6. Germline values: CDR1 ENHRY, CDR2 SYGVKD. The DNA of the CDR3 is TGTGCCATCAGTAAGCGGGAGCCCCACACAGATACGCAGTATTTT. Translated, it gives CAISKREPHTDTQYF.

The chain recombines TRBV5-1 with TRBJ1-6; D remains ambiguous. V dropped 4 bases and J dropped 3 bases, with 11 bases sitting between them. Per the germline V gene, CDR1 is SGHRS and CDR2 is YFSETQ. There are 15 residues in the CDR3. The CDR3 bases are TGCGCCAGCAGCCTGGACGGTGGCTATAATTCACCCCTCCACTTT. It codes for CASSLDGGYNSPLHF.

The chain uses TRBV6-1 and TRBJ1-1; TRBD1 matches 7 bases. Per germline, CDR1 MNHNS and CDR2 SASEGT. There are 16 residues in the CDR3. Trimming removed 0 bases from V and 5 bases from J; junction bases left unmatched: 9. The CDR3 region is CASSEARTGRLTEAFF. DNA for the CDR3: TGTGCCAGCAGTGAAGCTAGGACAGGACGATTAACTGAAGCTTTCTTT.

CDR3 bases: TGTGCCAGCAGGAGGGAGGACTCTGGGGCCAACGTCCTGACTTTC. It yields the protein CASRREDSGANVLTF. The chain is built from TRBV25-1 and TRBJ2-6, with a weak D call TRBD2 (6 bases). The V and J ends lost 6 bases and 0 bases respectively, with 9 bases between them. The CDR3 contains 15 residues. The germline gives CDR1 MGHDK, CDR2 SYGVNS. The full variable domain, with the rest looked up from reference TRBV25-1 and TRBJ2-6, is EADIYQTPRYLVIGTGKKITLECSQTMGHDKMYWYQQDPGMELHLIHYSYGVNSTEKGDLSSESTVSRIRTEHFPLTLESARPSHTSQYLCASRREDSGANVLTFGAGSRLTVL.